These T cell receptor beta chains were read from a single sample in a study of T cells expressing NK-cell markers. TCRdb re-analyzed the 5' RACE reads; it lists each CDR3 protein once, without DNA. Its listing shows about 380,000 distinct CDR3 sequences. Sequencing input: blood T cells: a sorted CD56 or NKG2C T cell subset, CD4+ or CD8+ T cells, or bulk PBMC T cells (not recorded which). Receptors were obtained from a man aged 18 to 69 in good health. The CDR3 runs from the conserved cysteine through the conserved F or W. Fields, in order: V gene, J gene, CDR3 protein.

V gene: TRBV29-1; J gene: TRBJ2-3; CDR3 protein: CSAASGGTSRRDTQYF
V gene: TRBV20-1; J gene: TRBJ2-1; CDR3 protein: CSAHMAGQGVNEQFF
V gene: TRBV18; J gene: TRBJ2-3; CDR3 protein: CASSPQATTDTQYF
V gene: TRBV6-1; J gene: TRBJ2-2; CDR3 protein: CAGGPSINTGELFF
V gene: TRBV20-1; J gene: TRBJ1-1; CDR3 protein: CSARWKVLTEAFF
V gene: TRBV5-1; J gene: TRBJ2-2; CDR3 protein: CASSLGSTRYTGELFF
V gene: TRBV3-1; J gene: TRBJ2-5; CDR3 protein: CASSRRLATSRETQYF
V gene: TRBV18; J gene: TRBJ2-7; CDR3 protein: CASSKGERGFSYEQYF
V gene: TRBV7-2; J gene: TRBJ1-5; CDR3 protein: CASSLGAGLDQPQHF
V gene: TRBV3-1; J gene: TRBJ1-2; CDR3 protein: CASSTPGHRNYGYTF
V gene: TRBV12-3/TRBV12-4; J gene: TRBJ2-2; CDR3 protein: CANRQGPTGELFF
V gene: TRBV5-1; J gene: TRBJ2-7; CDR3 protein: CASSDGTGTFNEQYF
V gene: TRBV7-9; J gene: TRBJ1-3; CDR3 protein: CASSLGSTGDTIYF
V gene: TRBV7-2; J gene: TRBJ1-2; CDR3 protein: CASSLGQGWNYGYTF
V gene: TRBV6-5; J gene: TRBJ1-5; CDR3 protein: CASSWTAGVGQPQHF
V gene: TRBV11-2; J gene: TRBJ1-6; CDR3 protein: CASSQHASLLSLHF
V gene: TRBV5-6; J gene: TRBJ1-6; CDR3 protein: CASSLREWGANSPLHF
V gene: TRBV12-3/TRBV12-4; J gene: TRBJ1-3; CDR3 protein: CASSLIGAGNTIYF
V gene: TRBV28; J gene: TRBJ1-5; CDR3 protein: CASSFPNILDQPQHF
V gene: TRBV3-1; J gene: TRBJ2-3; CDR3 protein: CASSQDYGRATTDTQYF
V gene: TRBV12-3/TRBV12-4; J gene: TRBJ2-1; CDR3 protein: CASSPSSVGRGQFF
V gene: TRBV25-1; J gene: TRBJ2-6; CDR3 protein: CASIKQGSGANVLTF
V gene: TRBV6-1; J gene: TRBJ1-6; CDR3 protein: CASSEGQLVGSPLHF
V gene: TRBV7-3; J gene: TRBJ2-3; CDR3 protein: CASSLSGGAGADTQYF